The 21 T cell receptor beta chains listed next were all sequenced from one sample in a study of blood T cell repertoires in COVID-19 (TCRdb year 2020). Libraries were constructed by the immunoSEQ multiplex PCR assay. TCRdb mirrors the immuneACCESS table, restricted to in-frame sequences. Some clones are absent from its copies; in checked studies, under half trace to an unresolved V gene, and the reason for the others is unknown. This sample lists roughly 320,000 clones; more than 85% were detected once. Around 4.2% of the sample rests with the top ten. The sequencing sample was made of PBMCs or T cells enriched from blood (not recorded which). The source is a woman aged 30 to 39 who had been exposed to COVID-19.

The chain employs TRBV5-5 and TRBJ1-1, with 8 bases fitting TRBD1. Germline-derived CDR1 and CDR2 are SGHKS and YYEKEE (reference sequence). V trimming: 4 bases; J trimming: 3 bases; junction bases outside the gene matches: 5. This CDR3 contains 14 residues. The CDR3 here is CASSLRQGYTEAFF. For the CDR3, the DNA is TGTGCCAGCAGCCTGCGACAGGGGTACACTGAAGCTTTCTTT.

This rearrangement joins TRBV5-1 to TRBJ1-1; 9 bases are shared with TRBD1. Germline CDR1 SGHRS, CDR2 YFSETQ. Germline trimming cut 3 bases from V and 4 bases from J; bases unmatched to any gene: 16. The CDR3 consists of 18 residues. The DNA of the CDR3 is TGCGCCAGCAGCTCGGGACAGGGTTCGTATGCCTGGGGCACTGAAGCTTTCTTT. Protein product: CASSSGQGSYAWGTEAFF.

V usage is TRBV5-6 and J usage is TRBJ2-3; tentative D call: TRBD1 (5 bases). V lost 7 bases, J lost 6 bases, and 18 bases lay in between. The CDR3 sequence is 14 residues long. From germline, CDR1 is SGHDT and CDR2 YYEEEE. CDR3 sequence: CASGDSGIVDTQYF. The CDR3 DNA sequence: TGTGCCAGCGGTGACAGTGGGATCGTGGATACGCAGTATTTT. Full variable domain (remainder filled in from reference TRBV5-6 and TRBJ2-3): DAGVTQSPTHLIKTRGQQVTLRCSPKSGHDTVSWYQQALGQGPQFIFQYYEEEERQRGNFPDRFSGHQFPNYSSELNVNALLLGDSALYLCASGDSGIVDTQYFGPGTRLTVL.

The chain employs TRBV5-1 and TRBJ1-5; 7 nucleotides align to TRBD1. The CDR3 runs 15 residues. Germline lookup yields CDR1 SGHRS and CDR2 YFSETQ. J lost 0 bases, V lost 5 bases, and 5 bases had no gene match. CDR3 residues: CASRPGTASNQPQHF. The CDR3 DNA is TGCGCCAGCAGACCCGGGACAGCTAGCAATCAGCCCCAGCATTTT.

This rearrangement joins TRBV18 to TRBJ1-5; D remains ambiguous. Trimming removed 3 bases from V and 5 bases from J, with 8 bases in between. The CDR3 is made up of 13 amino acids. Germline V gene data show CDR1 as KGHSH and CDR2 as LQKENI. CDR3 sequence reads: CASSPTADQPQHF. The CDR3, as DNA: TGTGCCAGCTCACCCACCGCGGATCAGCCCCAGCATTTT.

The rearrangement links TRBV6-5 to TRBJ1-4; maybe TRBD1 (6 bases). V dropped 6 bases and J dropped 8 bases, with 7 bases sitting between them. From germline, CDR1 is MNHEY and CDR2 SVGAGI. The length of the CDR3 is 11 residues. The CDR3 loop is CASRTGEKLFF. The DNA of the CDR3 is TGTGCCAGCAGAACAGGGGAAAAACTGTTTTTT.

As to this clone: Its ends do not fully match the called genes, so a read error is possible. V usage is TRBV28 and J usage is TRBJ2-7, with D possibly TRBD1 on 5 matching bases. Germline CDR1 reads MDHEN; CDR2 reads SYDVKM. The CDR3 loop spans 12 amino acids. The CDR3 is CASTGLKGRLVF. In nucleotides, the CDR3 is TGTGCCAGCACGGGTTTGAAGGGGCGGTTGGTCTTC.

The chain links TRBV11-2 to TRBJ1-6, with TRBD1 matching 7 bases. Germline values: CDR1 SGHAT, CDR2 FQNNGV. CDR3 size: 14 residues. The junction had 1 base not matched to a gene; V was cut back by 5 bases and J by 3 bases. CDR3 sequence reads: CASSRGLYNSPLHF. The CDR3 DNA is TGTGCCAGCAGCAGGGGGCTCTATAATTCACCCCTCCACTTT. The variable domain in full, with the rest retrieved from reference TRBV11-2 and TRBJ1-6, is EAGVAQSPRYKIIEKRQSVAFWCNPISGHATLYWYQQILGQGPKLLIQFQNNGVVDDSQLPKDRFSAERLKGVDSTLKIQPAKLEDSAVYLCASSRGLYNSPLHFGNGTRLTVT.

This rearrangement joins TRBV5-1 to TRBJ1-1; maybe TRBD1 (5 bases). The CDR3 totals 16 residues. Trimming took 0 bases from V and 5 from J, leaving 17 bases between them. Looked up from germline, CDR1 is SGHRS and CDR2 is YFSETQ. The CDR3 region has the DNA TGCGCCAGCAGCTTGGGGGTTGTGGGGCTGGGTACTGAAGCTTTCTTT. Protein sequence: CASSLGVVGLGTEAFF.

The genes are TRBV5-1 and TRBJ1-4; D possibly corresponds to TRBD1 (5 bases). V lost 0 bases and J lost 6, with 12 bases in between. The CDR3 is made up of 15 amino acids. Germline CDR1 and CDR2: SGHRS and YFSETQ. CDR3 residues: CASSLDAGGDEKLFF. The CDR3 region has the DNA TGCGCCAGCAGCTTGGATGCGGGGGGGGATGAAAAACTGTTTTTT.

The J gene is TRBJ1-1, the V gene TRBV19; TRBD1 might be the D (6 bases). V was trimmed by 7 bases and J by 3 bases, leaving 15 bases between them. This CDR3 spans 14 amino acids. Germline loops: CDR1 LNHDA, CDR2 SQIVND (reference sequence). This CDR3 reads CASTPRGADTEAFF. CDR3 in DNA: TGTGCCAGTACACCCCGGGGGGCTGACACTGAAGCTTTCTTT.

V gene TRBV5-4 combines with J gene TRBJ2-3; D might be TRBD2 (6 bases). Germline loops: CDR1 SGHNT, CDR2 YYREEE (reference sequence). The length of the CDR3 is 14 residues. V lost 5 bases and J 4 bases, leaving 14 bases between the germline ends. As DNA, the CDR3 is TGTGCCAGCAGATTCGCGGGGATCGCAGATACGCAGTATTTT. Translated, it gives CASRFAGIADTQYF.

CDR3: CASSQTGEQYF. In DNA form, the CDR3 reads TGTGCCAGCAGCCAGACGGGGGAGCAGTACTTC. The chain employs TRBV3-1 (or the pseudogene TRBV3-2) and TRBJ2-7; TRBD2 might be the D (5 bases). Trimming shortened V by 3 bases and J by 7 bases, and 7 bases separated the two germline ends. The CDR3 loop spans 11 amino acids. The germline V gene encodes CDR1 LGHDT and CDR2 YNNKEL (reference sequence).

This chain joins TRBV19 and TRBJ1-6; TRBD1 might be the D (6 bases). This CDR3 is 17 amino acids long. V was shortened by 4 bases and J by 4 bases, with 17 bases between the two germline ends. Germline values: CDR1 LNHDA, CDR2 SQIVND (reference sequence). The CDR3 DNA is TGTGCCAGTAGTAGAAACCCGGGGGGCAGGTATAATTCACCCCTCCACTTT. It yields the protein CASSRNPGGRYNSPLHF.

The rearrangement links TRBV6-4 to TRBJ2-4; perhaps TRBD1 as D (7 bases). CDR1 and CDR2 from the germline V gene are MRHNA and SNTAGT. The CDR3 contains 13 residues. Trimming pared 9 bases from V and 8 bases from J, leaving 17 bases between. Here the CDR3 reads CARATGEDDIQYF. The DNA of the CDR3 is TGTGCCAGGGCAACAGGGGAGGATGACATTCAGTACTTC.

The chain links TRBV27 to TRBJ1-4; D not certain. V was cut by 5 bases and J by 8 bases, with 15 bases left in between. The CDR3 totals 14 residues. Germline V gene sequence: CDR1 MNHEY, CDR2 SMNVEV (reference sequence). The CDR3 loop is CASSAARGLEKLFF. CDR3 coding DNA: TGTGCCAGCAGTGCCGCGCGGGGATTGGAAAAACTGTTTTTT.

This rearrangement joins TRBV6-5 to TRBJ2-7; weak D call: TRBD2 (5 bases). V was trimmed by 5 bases and J by 2 bases, leaving 10 bases between them. The germline V gene has CDR1 MNHEY and CDR2 SVGAGI. The length of the CDR3 is 13 residues. CDR3 in amino acids: CASSQRPAYEQYF. In DNA form, the CDR3 reads TGTGCCAGCAGTCAGCGGCCTGCCTACGAGCAGTACTTC.

The chain employs TRBV2 and TRBJ1-2, with TRBD1 as a possible D gene (6 bases). Germline CDR1 is SNHLY and CDR2 is FYNNEI. Trimming removed 4 bases from V and 8 bases from J, with 20 bases in between. This CDR3 contains 15 residues. CDR3 sequence reads: CASSGTEPIVRGYTF. CDR3 DNA sequence: TGTGCCAGCAGTGGGACAGAACCTATTGTGCGAGGCTACACCTTC.

On this clone: The same CDR3 can be traced to other DNA sequences in this sample. V and J are TRBV5-1 and TRBJ1-1, with TRBD1 matching over 7 bases. The CDR3 length is 14 residues. Unmatched junction bases numbered 5, after V lost 4 bases and J lost 2 bases. Germline V gene data show CDR1 as SGHRS and CDR2 as YFSETQ. The CDR3 nucleotides are TGCGCCAGCAGCAGGGACAGACCTAACACTGAAGCTTTCTTT. This translates into CASSRDRPNTEAFF.

The rearrangement links TRBV24-1 to TRBJ2-7; 9 bases are a match to TRBD1. V trimming: 4 bases; J trimming: 3 bases; junction bases outside the gene matches: 9. CDR3 length: 16 residues. CDR1 is KGHDR and CDR2 is SFDVKD in the germline V gene. The CDR3 nucleotides read TGTGCCACCAGTGACAGCCCCGGGACAGGGTTCTACGAGCAGTACTTC. Translated: CATSDSPGTGFYEQYF.

The chain recombines TRBV4-2 with TRBJ2-5, with 11 positions matching TRBD2. CDR3 length equals 16 residues. CDR1 LGHNA and CDR2 YNFKEQ come from the germline V gene. V dropped 3 bases and J dropped 3; count of bases not matched to a gene: 6. CDR3: CASSQMRLAGKETQYF. CDR3 DNA sequence: TGTGCCAGCAGCCAGATGCGACTAGCGGGGAAAGAGACCCAGTACTTC.